These 8 T cell receptor beta chains were all obtained from the same sample, sequenced in a study of cytomegalovirus exposure and HLA in healthy donors. 13 Jbeta primers and 60 Vbeta primers were used for the PCR. Using immunoSEQ multiplex PCR, the repertoire was profiled, and TCRdb retains in-frame clones only, with some absent. The sample shows 90,000 to 130,000 clones, 70% of them seen only once. Sequencing was carried out using PBMCs. Every receptor here comes from a man younger than 40 in good health and CMV-seropositive.

This rearrangement joins TRBV6-6 to TRBJ2-3, with TRBD2 matching 7 bases. This CDR3 spans 12 amino acids. V shed 4 bases, J shed 9 bases, and the junction held 4 bases outside the gene matches. Germline loops: CDR1 MNHNY, CDR2 SVGAGI (reference sequence). The CDR3 reads CASSLKRETQYF. The CDR3 nucleotides are TGTGCCAGCAGTTTGAAGCGGGAAACGCAGTATTTT.

In nucleotides, the CDR3 is TGTGCCAGCAGTAGGGACAGGGGTCAAAATGAGCAGTTCTTC. Translating it yields CASSRDRGQNEQFF. The J gene is TRBJ2-1, the V gene TRBV6-1, with TRBD1 identical over 10 bases. The CDR3 loop spans 14 amino acids. Germline lookup yields CDR1 MNHNS and CDR2 SASEGT. V shed 5 bases and J 7 bases; nucleotides not matched to a gene: 5.

This clone was detected a few times. The J gene is TRBJ1-5, the V gene TRBV7-9, with D unresolved. CDR1 SEHNR and CDR2 FQNEAQ come from the germline V gene (reference sequence). The CDR3 spans 13 residues. V lost 1 base to trimming and J lost 6 bases, with 7 bases between them. CDR3: CASSLEQLQPQHF. The CDR3 nucleotides read TGTGCCAGCAGCTTAGAACAGCTTCAGCCCCAGCATTTT. Complete variable domain (other parts from reference TRBV7-9 and TRBJ1-5): DTGVSQNPRHKITKRGQNVTFRCDPISEHNRLYWYRQTLGQGPEFLTYFQNEAQLEKSRLLSDRFSAERPKGSFSTLEIQRTEQGDSAMYLCASSLEQLQPQHFGDGTRLSIL.

The count of this clone is one. The CDR3 DNA reads as TGCGCCAGCAGCTTGGCGAGGGGACTAGCGACGAGCTCCTACAATGAGCAGTTCTTC. It specifies CASSLARGLATSSYNEQFF. The rearrangement uses TRBV5-1 and TRBJ2-1; 10 nucleotides line up with TRBD2. This CDR3 is built from 19 residues. J lost 0 bases, V lost 0 bases, and 9 bases had no gene match. In germline, CDR1 is SGHRS, CDR2 YFSETQ. The full variable domain, completed using reference TRBV5-1 and TRBJ2-1, is KAGVTQTPRYLIKTRGQQVTLSCSPISGHRSVSWYQQTPGQGLQFLFEYFSETQRNKGNFPGRFSGRQFSNSRSEMNVSTLELGDSALYLCASSLARGLATSSYNEQFFGPGTRLTVL.

V usage is TRBV7-8 and J usage is TRBJ2-5; 7 nucleotides match TRBD2. The V gene's germline CDR1 is SGHVS and CDR2 FQNEAQ. V was clipped by 5 bases and J by 4 bases; unmatched bases: 13. CDR3 length: 16 residues. CDR3 DNA: TGTGCCAGCAGCGCACCGCGGGGGTTCGGTTCAGAGACCCAGTACTTC. Translating it yields CASSAPRGFGSETQYF.

This clone has just a few counts. This chain connects TRBV6-5 to TRBJ2-1; D possibly corresponds to TRBD1 (6 bases). Trimming pared 6 bases from V and 8 bases from J, leaving 20 bases between. There are 15 residues in the CDR3. Germline CDR1 and CDR2: MNHEY and SVGAGI. The CDR3 region has the DNA TGTGCCAGCAGGCCCTACAGGGCTACAGGAGATGAGCAGTTCTTC. Amino acid sequence: CASRPYRATGDEQFF.

This rearrangement joins TRBV11-2 to TRBJ1-6, with D maybe TRBD1 (6 bases). Germline CDR1 reads SGHAT; CDR2 reads FQNNGV. Trimming removed 3 bases from V and 9 bases from J, with 9 bases in between. The CDR3 has 13 amino acids. The DNA of the CDR3 is TGTGCCAGCAGCTTGGCAGGGGTTTCACCCCTCCACTTT. It specifies CASSLAGVSPLHF. Variable domain in full (rest from reference TRBV11-2 and TRBJ1-6): EAGVAQSPRYKIIEKRQSVAFWCNPISGHATLYWYQQILGQGPKLLIQFQNNGVVDDSQLPKDRFSAERLKGVDSTLKIQPAKLEDSAVYLCASSLAGVSPLHFGNGTRLTVT.

V gene TRBV9 combines with J gene TRBJ2-7; tentatively, D is TRBD2 (5 bases). The germline CDR1 and CDR2 sequences are SGDLS and YYNGEE. Trimming removed 0 bases at V and 7 bases at J, with 11 bases between. This CDR3 contains 13 residues. The CDR3 here is CASSVGELEEQYF. In DNA form, the CDR3 reads TGTGCCAGCAGCGTAGGGGAGCTCGAGGAGCAGTACTTC.